A single sample gave rise to the 22 T cell receptor beta chains below, sequenced in a study of T-cell reconstitution after alpha-beta-depleted transplantation in children (dated by TCRdb to 2016 to 2018). The treatment or condition label on this specimen signifies: allogeneic hematopoietic cell transplantation with graft depleted of TCRalphabeta T cells and CD19 B cells. The library was generated by PCR. Instrument on record: Illumina HiSeq 2500. Molecular barcoding was employed in the preparation of TCR libraries, with unique molecular identifiers being used to normalize TCRbeta repertoire quantification. Using fastp trimming at Q25 and MiXCR clonotype assembly, TCRdb reanalyzed the public sequencing data and kept in-frame beta chains. CDR3 protein duplicates are merged, each entry listing the most common genes and DNA. Across this sample there are hundreds of thousands of distinct CDR3 sequences, with around 7.5% seen only once. The biggest ten clones account for 6.3% of the sample.

This material consisted of PBMCs, mostly from graft donor cells, taken 180 days after TCRalphabeta/CD19-depleted stem cell transplant. The source of these receptors is a male patient younger than 18 who had a stem cell transplant for acute lymphoblastic leukemia, so the T cells may come from the graft donor.

This clonotype was recorded at least ten times. The chain couples TRBV5-1 to TRBJ2-7, with 11 bases identical to TRBD2. Germline assignment: CDR1 SGHRS and CDR2 YFSETQ. The trim removed 4 bases at V and 2 bases at J, leaving 11 bases unmatched. The CDR3 totals 17 residues. This chain's CDR3 is CASSLRTSGPMPYEQYF. For the CDR3, the DNA is TGCGCCAGCAGCCTCAGGACTAGCGGGCCTATGCCCTACGAGCAGTACTTC.

This clonotype appeared many times. The V call is TRBV20-1, the J call TRBJ1-1; tentatively, D is TRBD1 (6 bases). V dropped 5 bases and J dropped 0 bases, with 16 bases sitting between them. Germline CDR1 is DFQATT and CDR2 is SNEGSKA (reference sequence). CDR3 length equals 15 residues. The CDR3 sequence is CSAAQGRSMNTEAFF. The CDR3 DNA follows: TGCAGTGCTGCGCAGGGGAGGTCAATGAACACTGAAGCTTTCTTT.

Notes on this clonotype: A single base separates this from a much larger clone, so it may be a read error. The rearrangement joins TRBV6-1 to TRBJ2-3, with 9 positions matching TRBD2. This CDR3 region has 17 residues. Germline-derived CDR1 and CDR2 are MNHNS and SASEGT. CDR3 coding DNA: TGTGCCAGCAGTGCTCTAGCGGGACCAAATTGGGGAGATACGCGGAATTTT. It translates to CASSALAGPNWGDTRNF.

This clonotype was recorded at least ten times. The V call is TRBV27, the J call TRBJ1-2; D unresolved. The CDR3 has 17 residues. Germline V gene lookup returns CDR1 MNHEY and CDR2 SMNVEV (reference sequence). Trimming took 2 bases from V and 4 from J, leaving 20 bases between them. The CDR3 nucleotides are TGTGCCAGCAGTTTACGGTCGGGCAGACCTAATCTCTATGGCTACACCTTC. As protein: CASSLRSGRPNLYGYTF.

The sample holds many counts of this clonotype. The chain combines TRBV4-1 with TRBJ2-5, with TRBD2 as a possible D gene (6 bases). Trimming left V 0 bases short and J 5 bases short, with 16 bases between. The CDR3 has 16 amino acids. Germline loops: CDR1 MGHRA, CDR2 YSYEKL. The CDR3 protein is CASSQDYGGRGETQYF. Written as DNA, the CDR3 is TGCGCCAGCAGCCAAGATTATGGAGGCCGGGGGGAGACCCAGTACTTC.

This clonotype was recorded many times. The V and J genes are TRBV4-2 and TRBJ2-3; D possibly corresponds to TRBD2 (6 bases). V gave up 1 base and J gave up 6 bases, with 11 bases separating them. The CDR3 length is 14 residues. Germline CDR1 is LGHNA and CDR2 is YNFKEQ. Here the CDR3 reads CASSQGGEVDTQYF. CDR3 DNA: TGTGCCAGCAGCCAAGGCGGGGAGGTGGATACGCAGTATTTT.

This clonotype has ten or more counts. The chain couples TRBV7-2 to TRBJ2-3, with D possibly TRBD2 on 5 matching bases. Deletions cut 1 base from V and 1 base from J, with 6 bases between. The germline V gene has CDR1 SGHTA and CDR2 FQGNSA. CDR3 length equals 14 residues. Here the CDR3 DNA reads TGTGCCAGCAGCTTAGGAGCGGGCACAGATACGCAGTATTTT. It is translated as CASSLGAGTDTQYF.

The chain links TRBV20-1 to TRBJ1-6, with D possibly TRBD1 on 6 matching bases. Germline CDR1 reads DFQATT; CDR2 reads SNEGSKA (reference sequence). The CDR3 spans 15 residues. Trimming pared 4 bases from V and 10 bases from J, leaving 20 bases between. The CDR3 bases are TGCAGTGCTATTAAGGTCGGGGGCGGTGGGTCACCCCTCCACTTT. It is translated as CSAIKVGGGGSPLHF.

In regard to this clonotype: Since a much larger clone is just one base distant, this may be a read error. CDR3 region: CAGSLASGVSYEQYF. The CDR3 DNA sequence: TGTGCCGGCAGCTTGGCTAGCGGAGTCTCCTACGAGCAGTACTTC. The chain uses TRBV5-5 and TRBJ2-7; 7 nucleotides line up with TRBD2. The CDR3 runs to 15 residues. Germline V gene lookup returns CDR1 SGHKS and CDR2 YYEKEE (reference sequence). The variable domain in full, with the rest retrieved from reference TRBV5-5 and TRBJ2-7, is DAGVTQSPTHLIKTRGQQVTLRCSPISGHKSVSWYQQVLGQGPQFIFQYYEKEERGRGNFPDRFSARQFPNYSSELNVNALLLGDSALYLCAGSLASGVSYEQYFGPGTRLTVT.

This clonotype was seen repeatedly, ten times or more. The chain links TRBV4-2 to TRBJ2-7; D perhaps matches TRBD2 (6 bases). Germline assignment: CDR1 LGHNA and CDR2 YNFKEQ. The CDR3 has 15 amino acids. Trimming shortened V by 1 base and J by 3 bases, and 13 bases separated the two germline ends. CDR3 sequence (DNA): TGTGCCAGCAGCCAAGGCGGGACTGTGGGCTACGAGCAGTACTTC. Translating gives CASSQGGTVGYEQYF.

This clonotype appeared many times. The chain combines TRBV7-9 with TRBJ2-7, with D perhaps TRBD2 (5 bases). The V end lost 3 bases, the J end lost 2 bases, and 14 bases lay between the germline ends. Germline CDR1 and CDR2: SEHNR and FQNEAQ (reference sequence). The CDR3 loop spans 15 amino acids. The CDR3, as DNA: TGTGCCAGCAGCTTGGTAGACTATGACCCCTACGAGCAGTACTTC. Translated: CASSLVDYDPYEQYF.

This clonotype came up many times. CDR3 residues: CASSQEASGGTDTQYF. DNA of the CDR3: TGTGCCAGCAGCCAAGAAGCTAGCGGGGGCACAGATACGCAGTATTTT. V and J are TRBV4-2 and TRBJ2-3; 9 bases agree with TRBD2. Unmatched junction bases numbered 2, after V lost 0 bases and J lost 1 base. This CDR3 has 16 amino acids. From germline, CDR1 is LGHNA and CDR2 YNFKEQ.

This clonotype was found many times. V and J are TRBV9 and TRBJ2-2; D ambiguous. Trimming pared 4 bases from V and 1 base from J, leaving 8 bases between. CDR1 is SGDLS and CDR2 is YYNGEE in the germline V gene. The CDR3 loop spans 14 amino acids. CDR3 coding DNA: TGTGCCAGCAGCCTAAAGGGGAACACCGGGGAGCTGTTTTTT. Translating gives CASSLKGNTGELFF. Full variable domain (rest looked up from reference TRBV9 and TRBJ2-2): DSGVTQTPKHLITATGQRVTLRCSPRSGDLSVYWYQQSLDQGLQFLIQYYNGEERAKGNILERFSAQQFPDLHSELNLSSLELGDSALYFCASSLKGNTGELFFGEGSRLTVL.

There are many counts of this clonotype. This chain links TRBV6-5 with TRBJ1-1; no definite D call. CDR3 size: 14 residues. Germline loops: CDR1 MNHEY, CDR2 SVGAGI. V was cut by 0 bases and J by 0 bases, with 5 bases left in between. The CDR3 DNA follows: TGTGCCAGCAGTTACTCGGCGCTGAACACTGAAGCTTTCTTT. It is translated as CASSYSALNTEAFF.

This clonotype was counted many times. The chain carries TRBV5-1 and TRBJ2-7; 7 bases agree with TRBD2. V dropped 5 bases and J dropped 0; count of bases not matched to a gene: 8. The CDR3 spans 15 residues. From germline, CDR1 is SGHRS and CDR2 YFSETQ. The CDR3, as DNA: TGCGCCAGCAGGGGTCTCGGCGGGAGCTCCTACGAGCAGTACTTC. Amino acid sequence: CASRGLGGSSYEQYF.

This clonotype was observed at least ten times. The CDR3, as DNA: TGCGCCAGCAGCGGACCCGGCGGGACAGGGGTTTACGAGCAGTACTTC. It encodes CASSGPGGTGVYEQYF. This chain connects TRBV5-1 to TRBJ2-7; 10 bases line up with TRBD1. CDR1 and CDR2 (germline): SGHRS, YFSETQ. V shed 4 bases, J shed 4 bases, and the junction held 11 bases outside the gene matches. The CDR3 consists of 16 residues.

This clonotype was counted ten times or more. V is TRBV7-9 and J is TRBJ1-1; the D is unclear. In germline, CDR1 is SEHNR, CDR2 FQNEAQ (reference sequence). Trimming removed 1 base at V and 0 bases at J, with 9 bases between. CDR3 length: 15 residues. CDR3 in amino acids: CASSLVRAMNTEAFF. CDR3 in DNA: TGTGCCAGCAGCTTAGTAAGGGCAATGAACACTGAAGCTTTCTTT.

This clonotype was picked up many times. The CDR3 DNA reads TGTGCCAGCAGCCGGGATTGGCCCCTCCACTTT. Translating it yields CASSRDWPLHF. The chain carries TRBV12-3 or TRBV12-4 and TRBJ1-6; no definite D call. V was trimmed by 6 bases and J by 13 bases, leaving 10 bases between them. The CDR3 runs to 11 residues.

This clonotype has at least ten counts. The chain uses TRBV20-1 and TRBJ2-3, with 7 bases identical to TRBD1. The V and J ends lost 5 bases and 2 bases, in that order; junction bases with no gene match: 7. Germline V CDR1 and CDR2: DFQATT, SNEGSKA (reference sequence). The CDR3 is 14 residues long. CDR3 DNA: TGCAGTGCTGTCCGGGACAGATTCACAGATACGCAGTATTTT. It specifies CSAVRDRFTDTQYF.

This clonotype has at least ten counts. The J gene is TRBJ2-1, the V gene TRBV7-6; a possible D gene is TRBD2 (6 bases). Trimming removed 5 bases from V and 1 base from J, with 18 bases in between. Germline loops: CDR1 SGHVS, CDR2 FNYEAQ. The CDR3 sequence is 17 residues long. The CDR3 spells CASSHGPPGTSYNEQFF. The CDR3 DNA sequence: TGTGCCAGCAGCCATGGTCCCCCCGGGACTTCCTACAATGAGCAGTTCTTC.

The chain combines TRBV20-1 with TRBJ2-4; maybe TRBD2 (6 bases). The CDR3 has 14 amino acids. Trimming shortened V by 4 bases and J by 3 bases, and 13 bases separated the two germline ends. Germline V CDR1 and CDR2: DFQATT, SNEGSKA (reference sequence). Here the CDR3 reads CSANRRGGKNIQYF. CDR3 sequence (DNA): TGCAGTGCTAATCGGAGGGGTGGCAAAAACATTCAGTACTTC.

This clonotype has a count of ten or more. The CDR3 DNA sequence: TGTGCCAGCAGCTTAGGATTGGGGCCGAACACTGAAGCTTTCTTT. Amino acids: CASSLGLGPNTEAFF. The gene calls are TRBV7-9 and TRBJ1-1; possible D gene TRBD1, 5 bases. In germline, CDR1 is SEHNR, CDR2 FQNEAQ (reference sequence). The V end was cut by 1 base, the J end by 1 base, with 10 bases between. The CDR3 runs to 15 residues.